This T cell receptor (beta chain) was found in a study of T-cell memory formation after mild COVID-19. This clonotype showed up just a few times. Its target is not known. One entry per CDR3 protein, called by TCRdb with MiXCR from the 5' RACE reads. There are roughly 350,000 distinct CDR3 sequences in the sample; around 15% occur only once, and approximately 21% lies in the top ten. This CDR3 has 13 amino acids. Trimming stripped 1 base from V and 5 bases from J, with 9 bases between. CDR1 is SGHDN and CDR2 is FVKESK in the germline V gene. Study-level points and caveats: The study detected some responding clones in pre-infection memory, suggesting cross-reactive memory joined. Contracting CD4+ clones lay largely in CM and EM, with CD8+ ones residing in EMRA.

The sequenced material came from PBMCs or a T cell subset sorted from them (not recorded which). V is TRBV14 and J is TRBJ2-7, with D possibly being TRBD2 (6 bases). This receptor was taken from a man between 18 and 29 years old who had mild COVID-19 (a few samples of this study predate the infection). Cell type and time point are not known. Here the CDR3 reads CASSQVGGNEQYF. As DNA, the CDR3 is TGTGCCAGCAGCCAAGTTGGAGGGAACGAGCAGTACTTC. The full variable domain, completed using reference TRBV14 and TRBJ2-7, is EAGVTQFPSHSVIEKGQTVTLRCDPISGHDNLYWYRRVMGKEIKFLLHFVKESKQDESGMPNNRFLAERTGGTYSTLKVQPAELEDSGVYFCASSQVGGNEQYFGPGTRLTVT.